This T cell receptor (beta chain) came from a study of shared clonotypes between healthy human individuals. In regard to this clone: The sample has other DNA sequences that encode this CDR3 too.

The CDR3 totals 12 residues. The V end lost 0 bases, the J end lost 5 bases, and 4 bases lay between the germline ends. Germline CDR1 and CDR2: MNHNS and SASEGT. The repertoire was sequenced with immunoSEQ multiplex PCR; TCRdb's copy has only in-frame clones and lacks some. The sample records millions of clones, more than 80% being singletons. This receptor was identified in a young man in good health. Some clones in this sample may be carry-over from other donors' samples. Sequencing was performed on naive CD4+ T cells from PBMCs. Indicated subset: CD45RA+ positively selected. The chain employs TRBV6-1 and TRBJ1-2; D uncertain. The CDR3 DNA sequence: TGTGCCAGCAGTGAAGCTGGGTATGGCTACACCTTC. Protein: CASSEAGYGYTF.